Listed below are T cell receptor beta chains from one sample, sequenced in a study of cytomegalovirus exposure and HLA in healthy donors. Some clones are missing from TCRdb's copy, which holds only in-frame ones; the method was immunoSEQ multiplex PCR. The sample has about 120,000 clones; around 74% are singletons. The sample consisted of PBMCs. All receptors come from a male donor in good health and CMV-seronegative. Both conserved end residues are part of each CDR3. D genes are given only for firm matches. Size tells how often a clone was seen (once, few, many) or the class of an expanded clone, and some rows leave it out.

cdr3_aa cdr3_nt v_call clone_size d_call j_call
CASSYSRGRVTGELFF TGTGCCAGCAGTTACTCGAGAGGGCGGGTCACCGGGGAGCTGTTTTTT TRBV6-5 NA NA TRBJ2-2
CASSPRTSETYEQYF TGTGCCAGCTCACCTCGGACTAGCGAGACCTACGAGCAGTACTTC TRBV18 NA TRBD2 TRBJ2-7
CAIRLAGQETQYF TGTGCCATCAGACTAGCGGGACAAGAGACCCAGTACTTC TRBV10-3 NA TRBD2 TRBJ2-5
CAWSRGGAADTQYF TGTGCCTGGAGTCGGGGGGGCGCAGCAGATACGCAGTATTTT TRBV30 NA TRBD2 TRBJ2-3
CASSGGGNQPQHF TGTGCCAGCAGTGGGGGGGGAAATCAGCCCCAGCATTTT TRBV28 NA NA TRBJ1-5
CASSQDRGATEAFF TGTGCCAGCAGCCAAGATCGGGGGGCCACTGAAGCTTTCTTT TRBV14 NA NA TRBJ1-1
CSVDGTSGSRHNEQFF TGCAGCGTTGACGGGACTAGCGGGAGTCGGCACAATGAGCAGTTCTTC TRBV29-1 NA TRBD2 TRBJ2-1
CASALSGTSTDTQYF TGTGCCAGTGCCCTATCCGGGACTAGCACAGATACGCAGTATTTT TRBV28 NA NA TRBJ2-3
CATRPRANSYEQYF TGTGCCACCCGTCCGCGGGCAAATTCCTACGAGCAGTACTTC TRBV27 few NA TRBJ2-7
CASSPPGNTQYF TGTGCCAGCAGCCCCCCGGGGAATACGCAGTATTTT TRBV7-2 NA NA TRBJ2-3
CASSVATNTGELFF TGTGCCAGCAGCGTAGCCACAAACACCGGGGAGCTGTTTTTT TRBV9 NA NA TRBJ2-2
CASSAGQLTGGNQPQHF TGTGCCAGCAGTGCGGGACAACTAACCGGGGGCAATCAGCCCCAGCATTTT TRBV6-1 NA NA TRBJ1-5
CASSHTGGATNEKLFF TGTGCCAGCAGCCACACCGGGGGAGCAACTAATGAAAAACTGTTTTTT TRBV9 NA NA TRBJ1-4
CASSKGAIGNNEQFF TGTGCCAGCAGTAAGGGGGCCATAGGGAACAATGAGCAGTTCTTC TRBV2 NA TRBD1 TRBJ2-1
CASSPGTSGSYEQYF TGTGCCAGCTCACCCGGGACTAGCGGCTCCTACGAGCAGTACTTC TRBV18 NA TRBD2 TRBJ2-7
CASSLSTGVFGYTF TGTGCCAGCAGCTTATCGACAGGGGTATTTGGCTACACCTTC TRBV7-8 NA TRBD1 TRBJ1-2
CASSSYHGGNQPQHF TGTGCCAGCAGCTCTTACCACGGCGGGAATCAGCCCCAGCATTTT TRBV7-2 few NA TRBJ1-5
CASSPRRVAGGASTGELFF TGTGCTAGCAGCCCAAGACGGGTAGCGGGAGGGGCCTCGACCGGGGAGCTGTTTTTT TRBV7-7 NA TRBD2 TRBJ2-2
CASSWGQNLANYGYTF TGCGCCAGCAGCTGGGGACAGAACTTAGCTAACTATGGCTACACCTTC TRBV5-1 once TRBD1 TRBJ1-2
CSVDPGTPTLWNYEQYF TGCAGCGTTGATCCCGGGACACCAACCCTATGGAACTACGAGCAGTACTTC TRBV29-1 NA NA TRBJ2-7
CASTYLSSYNSPLHF TGTGCCAGCACCTACTTGAGCTCCTATAATTCACCCCTCCACTTT TRBV6-1 NA NA TRBJ1-6
CASGRQSTYEQYF TGTGCCAGCGGTCGACAGTCCACCTACGAGCAGTACTTC TRBV7-9 once NA TRBJ2-7
CASSVPGSSTGELFF TGTGCCAGCAGCGTCCCAGGTAGTTCCACCGGGGAGCTGTTTTTT TRBV9 NA NA TRBJ2-2
CASSTGSSGRGETQYF TGTGCTAGCAGCACGGGCTCTAGCGGGAGAGGAGAGACCCAGTACTTC TRBV7-7 NA TRBD2 TRBJ2-5
CASSLRVAGANVLTF TGTGCCAGCAGTTTGAGGGTAGCTGGGGCCAACGTCCTGACTTTC TRBV28 NA NA TRBJ2-6
CASSQERDRGTGELFF TGTGCCAGCAGCCAAGAACGGGACAGGGGAACCGGGGAGCTGTTTTTT TRBV4-2 NA TRBD1 TRBJ2-2
CASSYSPGRYGYTF TGTGCCAGCAGTTATAGTCCAGGCCGCTATGGCTACACCTTC TRBV27 NA NA TRBJ1-2
CASSLGGLHSGANVLTF TGTGCCAGCAGCTTAGGAGGTTTACACTCTGGGGCCAACGTCCTGACTTTC TRBV7-8 NA NA TRBJ2-6
CASSEYAEQYF TGTGCCAGCAGTGAATACGCGGAGCAGTACTTC TRBV2 NA NA TRBJ2-7
CASSSTSGRDEQYF TGTGCCAGCAGTTCAACTAGCGGGAGAGACGAGCAGTACTTC TRBV28 NA TRBD2 TRBJ2-7
CASSSQGYGYTF TGTGCCAGCAGCTCACAGGGGTATGGCTACACCTTC TRBV7-9 NA TRBD1 TRBJ1-2
CASSTLDTVYTEAFF TGTGCCAGTAGTACCTTGGACACTGTATACACTGAAGCTTTCTTT TRBV19 NA NA TRBJ1-1
CANRQVLAKNIQYF TGCGCCAACCGACAGGTCCTAGCCAAAAACATTCAGTACTTC TRBV10-1 NA NA TRBJ2-4
CASSPRTGQPGANVLTF TGTGCCAGCAGCCCAAGGACAGGGCAACCTGGGGCCAACGTCCTGACTTTC TRBV14 NA TRBD1 TRBJ2-6
CASSAGGGSIYEQYF TGTGCCAGCAGCGCTGGGGGCGGGAGTATTTACGAGCAGTACTTC TRBV9 NA NA TRBJ2-7
CASSITSTQEQFF TGTGCCAGTAGTATAACCTCCACCCAGGAGCAGTTCTTC TRBV19 once NA TRBJ2-1
CASSLGSQETQYF TGTGCCAGCTCATTGGGGAGCCAAGAGACCCAGTACTTC TRBV18 NA NA TRBJ2-5
CASSQDAAGGGKYEQYF TGTGCCAGCAGCCAAGATGCGGCGGGCGGGGGCAAATACGAGCAGTACTTC TRBV4-2 few NA TRBJ2-7
CASSYGGTDYEQYF TGTGCCAGCAGTTACGGGGGGACCGACTACGAGCAGTACTTC TRBV6-5 NA NA TRBJ2-7
CAIPGGTANEKLFF TGTGCCATTCCTGGGGGGACAGCGAATGAAAAACTGTTTTTT TRBV27 NA TRBD1 TRBJ1-4
CSVSPAGPYEQYF TGCAGCGTTTCCCCAGCGGGCCCCTACGAGCAGTACTTC TRBV29-1 few NA TRBJ2-7
CASTVNSNQPQHF TGTGCCAGTACAGTGAATAGCAATCAGCCCCAGCATTTT TRBV19 NA NA TRBJ1-5
CASRAGGTDTQYF TGTGCCAGCAGGGCAGGGGGCACAGATACGCAGTATTTT TRBV2 NA NA TRBJ2-3
CASAYGQTLNQPQHF TGTGCCAGTGCATATGGACAGACTCTCAATCAGCCCCAGCATTTT TRBV19 NA NA TRBJ1-5
CASSLRLAGQREETQYF TGCGCCAGCAGCTTGAGGTTAGCGGGGCAAAGGGAAGAGACCCAGTACTTC TRBV5-1 NA TRBD2 TRBJ2-5
CASSDGLAYEQYF TGTGCCAGCAGCGACGGACTAGCCTACGAGCAGTACTTC TRBV11-1 NA TRBD2 TRBJ2-7
CASSVFETQYF TGTGCCAGTAGTGTCTTCGAGACCCAGTACTTC TRBV19 NA NA TRBJ2-5
CASSLVLETQYF TGTGCCAGCAGCTTAGTACTGGAGACCCAGTACTTC TRBV7-2 NA NA TRBJ2-5
CASSLDRDTEAFF TGTGCCAGCAGCTTAGACAGGGACACTGAAGCTTTCTTT TRBV11-3 NA NA TRBJ1-1
CASSSELFPTTGPSGNTIYF TGTGCCAGCAGTTCTGAATTGTTTCCTACTACAGGGCCCTCTGGAAACACCATATATTTT TRBV2 NA NA TRBJ1-3
CASTSFVGGGEKLFF TGTGCCAGCACCTCATTTGTGGGGGGTGGTGAAAAACTGTTTTTT TRBV25-1 few NA TRBJ1-4